This TCR beta chain was captured in a study of CD8 T cells in ankylosing spondylitis. A quantitative 5'-RACE method, one with molecular barcodes, was used to make TCR beta libraries. TCRdb analysed the 5' RACE reads with MiXCR anew, one entry per CDR3 protein. The repertoire holds over 130,000 distinct CDR3 sequences, more than 40% seen once, with approximately 14% in the top ten. Study results and caveats: Previously reported in reactive arthritis synovial fluid and blood were some of the motif variants.

With regard to this clonotype: The antigen is undetermined.

Per germline, CDR1 SGHRS and CDR2 YFSETQ. V shed 4 bases and J 5 bases; nucleotides not matched to a gene: 8. The CDR3 sequence is 14 residues long. This rearrangement joins TRBV5-1 to TRBJ2-7, with 8 positions matching TRBD2. The sample comprised synovial fluid, either unsorted or a sorted T cell fraction (not recorded which). The clonotype originates from a male donor with ankylosing spondylitis. The CDR3: CASSPGGGIDEQYF. The CDR3 DNA is TGCGCCAGCAGCCCCGGGGGGGGAATTGACGAGCAGTACTTC.